The 19 T cell receptor beta chains in this list originate from one sample, sequenced in a study of shared clonotypes between healthy human individuals. The naive CD8 subset, CD45RO-negative cells positively selected for CCR7, excluded terminally differentiated effector memory CD45RA+ cells. Produced via immunoSEQ multiplex PCR; TCRdb's table is partial and in-frame only. Of 600,000 or so clones listed, about 98% were seen once; the top ten hold approximately 0.3%. The material sequenced was naive CD8+ T cells sorted from blood. The receptor set was obtained from a man younger than 40 in good health.

In its sample, this clone was seen a few times. The V and J genes are TRBV2 and TRBJ2-7; D is undetermined. V lost 7 bases and J lost 7, with 17 bases in between. The length of the CDR3 is 13 residues. Germline loops: CDR1 SNHLY, CDR2 FYNNEI. Here the CDR3 reads CASTMSPYEEQYF. The CDR3 DNA reads as TGTGCCAGCACGATGAGTCCCTACGAAGAGCAGTACTTC.

V and J are TRBV2 and TRBJ2-7; 9 bases line up with TRBD1. This CDR3 has 15 amino acids. The germline gives CDR1 SNHLY, CDR2 FYNNEI. Unmatched junction bases numbered 10, after V lost 6 bases and J lost 4 bases. DNA for the CDR3: TGTGCCAGCAGGGAACTAGGACAGGGGCGATACGAGCAGTACTTC. Residues: CASRELGQGRYEQYF.

The V gene is TRBV5-6, the J gene TRBJ1-1; no clear D. V lost 4 bases, J lost 11 bases, and 12 bases lay in between. The germline V gene has CDR1 SGHDT and CDR2 YYEEEE. The CDR3 is made up of 11 amino acids. The CDR3 nucleotides are TGTGCCAGCAGCAGGACCGGTGAGGCTTTCTTT. Amino acid sequence: CASSRTGEAFF.

This chain links TRBV9 with TRBJ2-3; D tentatively reads TRBD1 or TRBD2 (5 bases each). The CDR3 has 16 residues. Germline loops: CDR1 SGDLS, CDR2 YYNGEE. The V gene lost 4 bases and the J gene lost 6 bases, with 21 bases spanning the gap. The CDR3 protein is CASSPRRGPNLDTQYF. DNA of the CDR3: TGTGCCAGCAGCCCCCGTCGGGGCCCGAATCTGGATACGCAGTATTTT.

The chain combines TRBV21-1 with TRBJ2-7; the D call in the table, TRBD2, was not verified against the DNA. TRBV21-1 has pseudogene status. CDR3 length equals 18 residues. In nucleotides, the CDR3 is TGTGCCAGCAGCACTGCCGGGACTTCTTTTCTTACGATTCGGGAGCAGTACTTC. This encodes CASSTAGTSFLTIREQYF.

CDR3 sequence: CAIKRGVHQPQHF. CDR3 sequence (DNA): TGTGCCATAAAGAGGGGGGTTCATCAGCCCCAGCATTTT. The gene calls are TRBV19 and TRBJ1-5; possible D gene TRBD1, 6 bases. CDR3 size: 13 residues. V dropped 10 bases and J dropped 5 bases, with 15 bases sitting between them. Germline CDR1 is LNHDA and CDR2 is SQIVND (reference sequence).

This sequence joins TRBV18 and TRBJ2-2; D unclear. From germline, CDR1 is KGHSH and CDR2 LQKENI. V was trimmed by 5 bases and J by 0 bases, leaving 4 bases between them. The CDR3 spans 13 residues. For the CDR3, the DNA is TGTGCCAGCTCATCCGCGAACACCGGGGAGCTGTTTTTT. Protein product: CASSSANTGELFF.

This clone came up once. The rearrangement uses TRBV7-2 and TRBJ1-2; D unresolved. From germline, CDR1 is SGHTA and CDR2 FQGNSA. The CDR3 loop spans 13 amino acids. V gave up 1 base and J gave up 1 base, with 4 bases separating them. CDR3 protein: CASSLGNNYGYTF. The CDR3 nucleotides are TGTGCCAGCAGCTTAGGAAATAACTATGGCTACACCTTC. The full variable domain, with the rest looked up from reference TRBV7-2 and TRBJ1-2, is GAGVSQSPSNKVTEKGKDVELRCDPISGHTALYWYRQSLGQGLEFLIYFQGNSAPDKSGLPSDRFSAERTGGSVSTLTIQRTQQEDSAVYLCASSLGNNYGYTFGSGTRLTVV.

This chain links TRBV9 with TRBJ2-2; D possibly matches TRBD1 or TRBD2 (5 bases each). V shed 4 bases and J shed 0 bases, with 16 bases lying between them. The CDR3 sequence is 17 residues long. Germline lookup yields CDR1 SGDLS and CDR2 YYNGEE. CDR3 coding DNA: TGTGCCAGCAGCTTGAGAGGGGAGACCGCGAACACCGGGGAGCTGTTTTTT. Translation: CASSLRGETANTGELFF.

This chain uses TRBV7-9 with TRBJ1-2, with TRBD1 as a possible D gene (6 bases). Trimming removed 8 bases from V and 2 bases from J, with 15 bases in between. This CDR3 comprises 14 residues. Germline CDR1 reads SEHNR; CDR2 reads FQNEAQ (reference sequence). CDR3 sequence (DNA): TGTGCCAGCGTCCCGGGGGGGCTGAACTATGGCTACACCTTC. Its translation is CASVPGGLNYGYTF.

On this clone: Distinct nucleotide sequences in the sample also encode this CDR3. The chain couples TRBV27 to TRBJ1-5; D call uncertain. V was shortened by 6 bases and J by 1 base, with 7 bases between the two germline ends. This CDR3 has 13 amino acids. Germline assignment: CDR1 MNHEY and CDR2 SMNVEV (reference sequence). The chain's CDR3 is CASSRGSNQPQHF. CDR3 coding DNA: TGTGCCAGCAGCCGAGGGAGCAATCAGCCCCAGCATTTT.

The chain is built from TRBV4-1 and TRBJ2-1; the match to TRBD2 covers 8 bases. This CDR3 comprises 15 residues. Germline lookup yields CDR1 MGHRA and CDR2 YSYEKL. V gave up 1 base and J gave up 10 bases; unmatched junction bases: 9. For the CDR3, the DNA is TGCGCCAGCAGCCAAGCCGGGACTAGAAGACACGAGCAGTTCTTC. Its translation is CASSQAGTRRHEQFF.

This chain joins TRBV7-6 and TRBJ2-2; TRBD1 agrees at 12 bases. The CDR3 runs 14 residues. J gave up 7 bases and V 7 bases, and 4 bases lay outside the gene matches. Looked up from germline, CDR1 is SGHVS and CDR2 is FNYEAQ. CDR3 in amino acids: CASIGTGGFGELFF. Here the CDR3 DNA reads TGTGCCAGCATTGGGACAGGGGGCTTCGGGGAGCTGTTTTTT. The whole variable domain, filled in from reference TRBV7-6 and TRBJ2-2, reads GAGVSQSPRYKVTKRGQDVALRCDPISGHVSLYWYRQALGQGPEFLTYFNYEAQQDKSGLPNDRFSAERPEGSISTLTIQRTEQRDSAMYRCASIGTGGFGELFFGEGSRLTVL.

This chain links TRBV27 with TRBJ2-1; TRBD1 is a possible D gene (6 bases). The CDR3 extends over 11 amino acids. V was clipped by 7 bases and J by 11 bases, with 12 bases between them. Germline values: CDR1 MNHEY, CDR2 SMNVEV (reference sequence). CDR3 amino acids: CASNMGTKQFF. The CDR3 coding sequence is TGTGCCAGCAATATGGGGACAAAGCAGTTCTTC.

This chain uses TRBV7-8 with TRBJ2-1; 8 bases fit TRBD1. There are 17 residues in the CDR3. The V segment lost 5 bases and the J segment 4 bases; nucleotides outside the gene matches: 13. Germline lookup yields CDR1 SGHVS and CDR2 FQNEAQ. The CDR3 reads CASSPYRGSHLYNEQFF. CDR3 in DNA: TGTGCCAGCAGCCCGTACAGGGGGTCCCATCTATACAATGAGCAGTTCTTC.

This clone showed up just once. The chain couples TRBV5-4 to TRBJ2-7; D is possibly TRBD1 (6 bases). V lost 2 bases, J lost 2 bases, and 8 bases lay in between. The germline V gene has CDR1 SGHNT and CDR2 YYREEE (reference sequence). The CDR3 consists of 13 residues. CDR3: CASSLQGTYEQYF. DNA of the CDR3: TGTGCCAGCAGCTTACAGGGTACCTACGAGCAGTACTTC.

This rearrangement joins TRBV6-6 to TRBJ2-7; D remains ambiguous. CDR1 is MNHNY and CDR2 is SVGAGI in the germline V gene (reference sequence). The CDR3 totals 13 residues. The V end was cut by 2 bases, the J end by 3 bases, with 8 bases between. The CDR3 nucleotides are TGTGCCAGCAGTTACGGACCTCACTACGAGCAGTACTTC. It codes for CASSYGPHYEQYF.

The J gene is TRBJ2-1, the V gene TRBV27; D call uncertain. This CDR3 comprises 10 residues. V was cut by 7 bases and J by 12 bases, with 10 bases left in between. CDR1 is MNHEY and CDR2 is SMNVEV in the germline V gene (reference sequence). The CDR3 region is CASNLYPQFF. CDR3 in DNA: TGTGCCAGCAACCTATACCCGCAGTTCTTC.

This chain joins TRBV27 and TRBJ2-7; no clear D gene. In germline, CDR1 is MNHEY, CDR2 SMNVEV (reference sequence). The CDR3 covers 13 residues. V lost 3 bases and J 2 bases, leaving 8 bases between the germline ends. The CDR3 sequence: CASSFGFAYEQYF. Written as DNA, the CDR3 is TGTGCCAGCAGTTTCGGGTTCGCCTACGAGCAGTACTTC.